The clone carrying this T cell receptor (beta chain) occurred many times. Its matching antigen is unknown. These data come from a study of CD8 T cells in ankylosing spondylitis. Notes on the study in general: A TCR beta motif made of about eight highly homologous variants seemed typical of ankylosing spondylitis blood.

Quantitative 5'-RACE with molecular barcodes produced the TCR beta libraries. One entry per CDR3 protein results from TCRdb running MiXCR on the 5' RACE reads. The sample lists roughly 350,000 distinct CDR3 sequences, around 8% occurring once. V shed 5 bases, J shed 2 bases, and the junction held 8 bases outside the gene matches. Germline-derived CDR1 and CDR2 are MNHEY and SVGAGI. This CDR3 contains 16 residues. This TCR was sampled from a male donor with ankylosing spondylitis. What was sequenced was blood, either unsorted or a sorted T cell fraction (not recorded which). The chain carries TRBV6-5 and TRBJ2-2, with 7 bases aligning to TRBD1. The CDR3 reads CASSNRQGQNTGELFF. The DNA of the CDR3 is TGTGCCAGCAGTAACCGACAGGGCCAAAACACCGGGGAGCTGTTTTTT.